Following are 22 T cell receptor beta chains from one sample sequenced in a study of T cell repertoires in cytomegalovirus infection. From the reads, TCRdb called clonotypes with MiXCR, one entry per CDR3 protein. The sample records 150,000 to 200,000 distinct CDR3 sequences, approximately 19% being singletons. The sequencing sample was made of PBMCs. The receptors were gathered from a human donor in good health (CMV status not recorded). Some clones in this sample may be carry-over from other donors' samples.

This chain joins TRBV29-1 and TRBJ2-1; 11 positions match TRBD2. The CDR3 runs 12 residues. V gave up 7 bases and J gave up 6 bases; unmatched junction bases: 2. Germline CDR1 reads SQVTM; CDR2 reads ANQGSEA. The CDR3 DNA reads TGCAGCGGTAGCGGGAGGGGCAATGAGCAGTTCTTC. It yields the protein CSGSGRGNEQFF.

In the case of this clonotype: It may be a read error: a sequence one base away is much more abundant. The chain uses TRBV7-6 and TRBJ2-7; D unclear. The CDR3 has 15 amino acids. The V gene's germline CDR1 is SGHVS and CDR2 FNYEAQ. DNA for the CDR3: TGTGCCAGCAGCTTAGAACAGCCCCCCTCCTACGAGCGGTACTTC. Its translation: CASSLEQPPSYERYF.

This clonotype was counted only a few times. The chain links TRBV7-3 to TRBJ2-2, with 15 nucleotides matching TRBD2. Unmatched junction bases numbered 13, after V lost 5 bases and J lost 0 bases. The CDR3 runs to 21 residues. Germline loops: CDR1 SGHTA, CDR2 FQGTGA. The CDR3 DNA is TGTGCCAGCAGCAAGAGGGGACTAGCGGGAGGAGGTGGGTCGAACACCGGGGAGCTGTTTTTT. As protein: CASSKRGLAGGGGSNTGELFF. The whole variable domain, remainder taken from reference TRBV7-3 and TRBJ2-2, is GAGVSQTPSNKVTEKGKYVELRCDPISGHTALYWYRQSLGQGPEFLIYFQGTGAADDSGLPNDRFFAVRPEGSVSTLKIQRTERGDSAVYLCASSKRGLAGGGGSNTGELFFGEGSRLTVL.

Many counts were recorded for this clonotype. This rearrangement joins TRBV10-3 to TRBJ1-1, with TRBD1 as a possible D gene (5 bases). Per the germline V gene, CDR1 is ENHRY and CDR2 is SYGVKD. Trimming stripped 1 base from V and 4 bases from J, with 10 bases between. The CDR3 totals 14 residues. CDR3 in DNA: TGTGCCATCAGTGAGTTGGGGGTTGGCACTGAAGCTTTCTTT. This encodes CAISELGVGTEAFF.

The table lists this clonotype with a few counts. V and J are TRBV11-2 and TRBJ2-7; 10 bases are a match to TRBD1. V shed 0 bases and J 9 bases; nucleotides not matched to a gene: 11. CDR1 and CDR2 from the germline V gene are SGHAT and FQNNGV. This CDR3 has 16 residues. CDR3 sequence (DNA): TGTGCCAGCAGCTTAGATGTGAGACAGGGGGCTTTAAGGCAGTACTTC. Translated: CASSLDVRQGALRQYF.

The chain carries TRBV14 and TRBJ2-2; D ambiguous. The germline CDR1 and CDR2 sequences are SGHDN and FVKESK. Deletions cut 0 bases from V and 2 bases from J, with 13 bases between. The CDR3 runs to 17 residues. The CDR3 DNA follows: TGTGCCAGCAGCCAAGATGTAGGGAACCTCAACACCGGGGAGCTGTTTTTT. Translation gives CASSQDVGNLNTGELFF.

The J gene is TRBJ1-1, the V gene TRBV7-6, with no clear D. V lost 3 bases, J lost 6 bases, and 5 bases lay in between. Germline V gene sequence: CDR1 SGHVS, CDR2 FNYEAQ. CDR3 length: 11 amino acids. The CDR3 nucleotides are TGTGCCAGCAGCTTGGAGCCTGAAGCTTTCTTT. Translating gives CASSLEPEAFF.

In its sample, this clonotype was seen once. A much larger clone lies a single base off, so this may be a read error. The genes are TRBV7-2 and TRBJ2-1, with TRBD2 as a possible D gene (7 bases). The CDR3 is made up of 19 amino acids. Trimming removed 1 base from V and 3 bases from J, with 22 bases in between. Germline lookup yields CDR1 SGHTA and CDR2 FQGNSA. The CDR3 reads CASSLERGGGTIFYNEQFF. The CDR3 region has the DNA TGTGCCAGCAGCTTAGAGAGGGGGGGAGGGACCATTTTCTACAATGAGCAGTTCTTC.

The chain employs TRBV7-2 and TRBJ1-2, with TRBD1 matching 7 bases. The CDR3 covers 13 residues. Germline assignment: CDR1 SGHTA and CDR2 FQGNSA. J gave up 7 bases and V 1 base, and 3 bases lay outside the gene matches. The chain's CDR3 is CASSLVRGGGYTF. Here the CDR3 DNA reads TGTGCCAGCAGCTTAGTCAGGGGGGGTGGCTACACCTTC. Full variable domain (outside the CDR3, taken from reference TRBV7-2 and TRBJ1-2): GAGVSQSPSNKVTEKGKDVELRCDPISGHTALYWYRQSLGQGLEFLIYFQGNSAPDKSGLPSDRFSAERTGGSVSTLTIQRTQQEDSAVYLCASSLVRGGGYTFGSGTRLTVV.

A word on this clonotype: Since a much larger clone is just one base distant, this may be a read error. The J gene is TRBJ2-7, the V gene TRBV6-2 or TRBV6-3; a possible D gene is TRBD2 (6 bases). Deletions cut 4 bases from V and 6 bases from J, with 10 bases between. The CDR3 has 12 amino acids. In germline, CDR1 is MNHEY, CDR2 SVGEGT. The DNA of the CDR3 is TGTGCCAGCAGTTTTACAGCGGGCGAGCAGTACTTC. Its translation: CASSFTAGEQYF.

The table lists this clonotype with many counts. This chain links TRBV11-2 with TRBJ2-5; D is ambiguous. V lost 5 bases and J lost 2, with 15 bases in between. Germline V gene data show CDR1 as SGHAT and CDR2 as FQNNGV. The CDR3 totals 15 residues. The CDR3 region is CASSGRHGPQETQYF. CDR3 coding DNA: TGTGCCAGCAGCGGAAGACACGGCCCACAAGAGACCCAGTACTTC.

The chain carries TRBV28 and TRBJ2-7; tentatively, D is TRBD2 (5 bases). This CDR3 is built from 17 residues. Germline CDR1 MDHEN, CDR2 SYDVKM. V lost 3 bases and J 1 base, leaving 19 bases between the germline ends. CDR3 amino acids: CASSLLVGSGMSYEQYF. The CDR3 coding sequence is TGTGCCAGCAGTTTGTTGGTTGGTTCGGGGATGTCCTACGAGCAGTACTTC.

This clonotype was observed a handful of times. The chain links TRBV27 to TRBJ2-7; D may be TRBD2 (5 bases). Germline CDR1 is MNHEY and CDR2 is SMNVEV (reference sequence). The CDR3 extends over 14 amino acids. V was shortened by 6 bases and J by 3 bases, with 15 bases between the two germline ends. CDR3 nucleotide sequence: TGTGCCAGCAGGGTCATGACGGGGAGCTACGAGCAGTACTTC. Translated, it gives CASRVMTGSYEQYF.

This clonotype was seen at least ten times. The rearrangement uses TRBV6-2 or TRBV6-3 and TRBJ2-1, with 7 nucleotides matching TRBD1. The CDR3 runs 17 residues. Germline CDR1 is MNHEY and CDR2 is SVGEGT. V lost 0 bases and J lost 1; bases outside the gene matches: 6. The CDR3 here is CASSYSSNRGSYNEQFF. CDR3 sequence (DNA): TGTGCCAGCAGTTACTCGAGCAACAGGGGATCCTACAATGAGCAGTTCTTC.

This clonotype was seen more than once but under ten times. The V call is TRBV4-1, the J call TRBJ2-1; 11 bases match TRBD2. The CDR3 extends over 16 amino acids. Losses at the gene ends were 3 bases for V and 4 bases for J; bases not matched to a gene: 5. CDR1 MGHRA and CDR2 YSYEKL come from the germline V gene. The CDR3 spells CASSQTGTSGYNEQFF. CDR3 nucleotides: TGCGCCAGCAGCCAGACCGGGACTAGCGGATACAATGAGCAGTTCTTC.

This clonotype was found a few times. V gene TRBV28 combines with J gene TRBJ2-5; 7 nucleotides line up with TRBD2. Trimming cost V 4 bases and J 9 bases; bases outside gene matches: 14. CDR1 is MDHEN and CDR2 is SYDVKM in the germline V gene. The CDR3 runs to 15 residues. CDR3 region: CASSSMLVGGKPQYF. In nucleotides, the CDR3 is TGTGCCAGCAGTTCCATGTTGGTGGGAGGGAAGCCCCAGTACTTC.

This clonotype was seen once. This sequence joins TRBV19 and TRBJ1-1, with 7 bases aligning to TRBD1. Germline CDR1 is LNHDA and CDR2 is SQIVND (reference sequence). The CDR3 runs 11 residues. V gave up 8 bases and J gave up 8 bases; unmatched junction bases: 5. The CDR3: CASYRGSEAFF. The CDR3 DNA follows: TGTGCCAGTTACAGGGGTTCAGAAGCTTTCTTT.

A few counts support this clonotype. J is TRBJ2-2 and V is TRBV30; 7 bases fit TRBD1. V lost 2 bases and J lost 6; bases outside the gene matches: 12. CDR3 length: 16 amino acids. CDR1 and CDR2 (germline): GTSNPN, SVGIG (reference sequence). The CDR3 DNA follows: TGTGCCTGGAGTTGGGGACAGCCCTTCGGTCCCGGGGAGCTGTTTTTT. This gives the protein CAWSWGQPFGPGELFF.

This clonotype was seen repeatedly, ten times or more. CDR3: CASSSPDRGVYEQFF. The CDR3 coding sequence is TGTGCCAGCAGCTCACCGGACAGGGGGGTGTATGAGCAGTTCTTC. The chain uses TRBV7-3 and TRBJ2-1; 10 bases fit TRBD1. J was trimmed by 8 bases and V by 4 bases; bases with no gene match: 8. This CDR3 is built from 15 residues. The germline V gene has CDR1 SGHTA and CDR2 FQGTGA.

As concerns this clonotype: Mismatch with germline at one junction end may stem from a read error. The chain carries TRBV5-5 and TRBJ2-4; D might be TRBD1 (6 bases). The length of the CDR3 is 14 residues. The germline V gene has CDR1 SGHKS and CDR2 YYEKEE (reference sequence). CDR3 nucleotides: TGTGCCAGCAGCGTACCCGGGACACAAAACATTCTGTACTTC. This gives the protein CASSVPGTQNILYF.

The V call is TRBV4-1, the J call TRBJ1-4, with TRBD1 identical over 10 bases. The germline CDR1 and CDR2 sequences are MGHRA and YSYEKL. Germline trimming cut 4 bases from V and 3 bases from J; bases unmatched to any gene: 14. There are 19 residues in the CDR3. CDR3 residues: CASSRIVATGGVSNEKLFF. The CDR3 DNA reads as TGCGCCAGCAGCCGGATCGTGGCGACAGGGGGCGTCTCTAATGAAAAACTGTTTTTT.

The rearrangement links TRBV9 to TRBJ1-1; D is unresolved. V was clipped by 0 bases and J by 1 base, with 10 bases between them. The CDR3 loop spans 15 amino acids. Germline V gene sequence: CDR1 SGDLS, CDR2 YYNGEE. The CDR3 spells CASSVGSERNTEAFF. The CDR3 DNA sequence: TGTGCCAGCAGCGTAGGTTCTGAGCGGAACACTGAAGCTTTCTTT.